Shown below are 9 T cell receptor beta chains from a single sample sequenced in a study of cytomegalovirus exposure and HLA in healthy donors (dated by TCRdb to 2017 to 2019). Receptor libraries were prepared by the immunoSEQ multiplex PCR assay. For the multiplex PCR, a mixture combining 60 forward primers for TCR Vbeta segments and 13 reverse primers for TCR Jbeta segments was used. TCRdb limited this immuneACCESS table to in-frame rearrangements with V and J called. A share of clones is missing; checked studies link under half to unresolved V genes, and the rest is unexplained. The sample has more than 95,000 clones on record, roughly a tenth of them singletons. The top ten constitute approximately 6.1% of the sample. What was sequenced was PBMCs. These receptors originate from a man aged 35 to 55 in good health and CMV-seropositive.

This clone was seen only a few times. V gene TRBV12-5 combines with J gene TRBJ2-5, with D possibly TRBD2 on 6 matching bases. Trimming shortened V by 1 base and J by 4 bases, and 13 bases separated the two germline ends. The CDR3 is 15 amino acids. CDR1 is LGHNT, CDR2 FRNRAP, per germline. The CDR3 loop is CASGLDETRGETQYF. The CDR3 nucleotides are TGTGCTAGTGGTTTGGACGAGACTAGGGGAGAGACCCAGTACTTC.

Only a few counts were recorded for this clone. For the CDR3, the DNA is TGTGCCAGTAGTTACGGAGAGACCCAGTACTTC. It is translated as CASSYGETQYF. This chain joins TRBV19 and TRBJ2-5; D gene unclear. V lost 5 bases and J 4 bases, leaving 5 bases between the germline ends. In germline, CDR1 is LNHDA, CDR2 SQIVND (reference sequence). There are 11 residues in the CDR3. Full variable domain (outside the CDR3, taken from reference TRBV19 and TRBJ2-5): DGGITQSPKYLFRKEGQNVTLSCEQNLNHDAMYWYRQDPGQGLRLIYYSQIVNDFQKGDIAEGYSVSREKKESFPLTVTSAQKNPTAFYLCASSYGETQYFGPGTRLLVL.

This clone was detected many times. V is TRBV9 and J is TRBJ2-6, with D unresolved. The V and J ends lost 5 bases and 3 bases respectively, with 3 bases between them. Germline V gene sequence: CDR1 SGDLS, CDR2 YYNGEE. The CDR3 contains 12 residues. DNA of the CDR3: TGTGCCAGCAGTCATGGGGCCAACGTCCTGACTTTC. Translated, it gives CASSHGANVLTF.

The chain carries TRBV9 and TRBJ2-3; TRBD1 matches at 8 bases. The CDR3 has 15 amino acids. The junction had 4 bases not matched to a gene; V was cut back by 0 bases and J by 4 bases. Germline values: CDR1 SGDLS, CDR2 YYNGEE. The CDR3 spells CASSVEQGVADTQYF. CDR3 nucleotides: TGTGCCAGCAGCGTAGAACAGGGGGTGGCAGATACGCAGTATTTT.

This clone has only a few counts. J is TRBJ2-7 and V is TRBV2; 10 bases line up with TRBD2. The germline gives CDR1 SNHLY, CDR2 FYNNEI. The CDR3 runs 14 residues. V was clipped by 9 bases and J by 6 bases; unmatched bases: 11. The CDR3 DNA reads TGTGCCAGTGGCCGAGTAGCGGGAGGCGGCGAGCAGTACTTC. Its protein is CASGRVAGGGEQYF.

The chain employs TRBV29-1 and TRBJ2-4; the match to TRBD1 covers 8 bases. The CDR3 is 20 amino acids. Trimming at V came to 3 bases and at J to 0 bases, leaving 19 bases not matched to a gene. Germline V gives CDR1 SQVTM, CDR2 ANQGSEA. The CDR3 coding sequence is TGCAGCGTTGACGTCCCCGGGACAGGAGGGGGGATACAAGCCAAAAACATTCAGTACTTC. Amino acids: CSVDVPGTGGGIQAKNIQYF.

The V call is TRBV18, the J call TRBJ1-5, with D possibly matching TRBD1 (6 bases). The V gene's germline CDR1 is KGHSH and CDR2 LQKENI. V shed 0 bases and J shed 7 bases, with 13 bases lying between them. This CDR3 has 15 residues. CDR3: CASSPPEAGEQPQHF. The DNA for the CDR3 is TGTGCCAGCTCACCACCTGAGGCAGGGGAACAGCCCCAGCATTTT.

The CDR3 nucleotides are TGTGCCAGCAGACCCGGACAGAGAGGCTACACCTTC. Translation: CASRPGQRGYTF. This chain uses TRBV2 with TRBJ1-2; weak D call: TRBD1 (6 bases). Germline values: CDR1 SNHLY, CDR2 FYNNEI. The CDR3 is made up of 12 amino acids. Trimming removed 6 bases from V and 8 bases from J, with 13 bases in between. Based on the CDR3 plus reference TRBV2 and TRBJ1-2, the full variable domain is EPEVTQTPSHQVTQMGQEVILRCVPISNHLYFYWYRQILGQKVEFLVSFYNNEISEKSEIFDDQFSVERPDGSNFTLKIRSTKLEDSAMYFCASRPGQRGYTFGSGTRLTVV.

Here the CDR3 reads CASTWSGYTF. As DNA, the CDR3 is TGTGCCAGCACCTGGAGTGGCTACACCTTC. The V call is TRBV6-1, the J call TRBJ1-2; D remains unclear. V was clipped by 7 bases and J by 7 bases, with 7 bases between them. The CDR3 sequence is 10 residues long. Per the germline V gene, CDR1 is MNHNS and CDR2 is SASEGT.